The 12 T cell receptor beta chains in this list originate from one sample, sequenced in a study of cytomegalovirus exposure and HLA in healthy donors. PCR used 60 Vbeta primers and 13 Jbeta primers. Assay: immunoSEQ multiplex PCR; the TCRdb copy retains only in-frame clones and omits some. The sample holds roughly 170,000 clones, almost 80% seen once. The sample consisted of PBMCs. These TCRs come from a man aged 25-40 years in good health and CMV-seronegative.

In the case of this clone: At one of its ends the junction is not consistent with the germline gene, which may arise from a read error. The CDR3 bases are TGTGCCAGCAGCTCCCGACAGGGTCGTTTTTACAGTGAGCAGTTCTTC. The encoded protein is CASSSRQGRFYSEQFF. The chain joins TRBV9 to TRBJ2-1, with 7 nucleotides matching TRBD1. In germline, CDR1 is SGDLS, CDR2 YYNGEE. There are 16 residues in the CDR3.

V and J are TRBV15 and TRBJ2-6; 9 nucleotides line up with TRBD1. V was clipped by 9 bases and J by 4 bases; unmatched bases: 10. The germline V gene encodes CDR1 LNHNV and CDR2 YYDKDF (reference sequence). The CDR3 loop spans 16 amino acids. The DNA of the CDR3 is TGTGCCACGGGGAGGGACAGGGTAATCGGGGCCAACGTCCTGACTTTC. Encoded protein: CATGRDRVIGANVLTF.

The CDR3 DNA reads as TGTGCCAGCAGCTCCCTCGGGGACTATGGCTACACCTTC. Protein sequence: CASSSLGDYGYTF. This rearrangement joins TRBV7-9 to TRBJ1-2; D gene ambiguous. CDR3 length equals 13 residues. Germline V gives CDR1 SEHNR, CDR2 FQNEAQ (reference sequence). V was clipped by 4 bases and J by 3 bases, with 9 bases between them.

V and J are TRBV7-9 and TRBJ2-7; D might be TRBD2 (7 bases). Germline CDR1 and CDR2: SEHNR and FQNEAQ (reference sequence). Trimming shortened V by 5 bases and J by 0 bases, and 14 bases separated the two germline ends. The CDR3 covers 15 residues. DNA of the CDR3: TGTGCCAGCAGCCCGCGGGGGACACCCTCCTACGAGCAGTACTTC. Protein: CASSPRGTPSYEQYF.

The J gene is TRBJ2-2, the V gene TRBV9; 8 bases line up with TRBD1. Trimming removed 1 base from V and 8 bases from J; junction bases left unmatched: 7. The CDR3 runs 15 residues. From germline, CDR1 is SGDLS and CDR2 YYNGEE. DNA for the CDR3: TGTGCCAGCAGCGTAAGAACAGGGGGTGCGGGGGAGCTGTTTTTT. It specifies CASSVRTGGAGELFF.

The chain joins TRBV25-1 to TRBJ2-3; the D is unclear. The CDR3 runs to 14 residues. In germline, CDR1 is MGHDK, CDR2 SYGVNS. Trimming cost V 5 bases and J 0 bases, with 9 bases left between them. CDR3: CASSQLASTDTQYF. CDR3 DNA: TGTGCCAGCAGTCAGTTGGCCAGCACAGATACGCAGTATTTT.

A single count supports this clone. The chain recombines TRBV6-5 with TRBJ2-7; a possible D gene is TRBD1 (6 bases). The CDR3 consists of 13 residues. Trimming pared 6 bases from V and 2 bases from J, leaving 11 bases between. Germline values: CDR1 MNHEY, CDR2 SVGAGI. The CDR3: CASRGQITYEQYF. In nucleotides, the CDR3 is TGTGCCAGCAGAGGACAGATTACCTACGAGCAGTACTTC.

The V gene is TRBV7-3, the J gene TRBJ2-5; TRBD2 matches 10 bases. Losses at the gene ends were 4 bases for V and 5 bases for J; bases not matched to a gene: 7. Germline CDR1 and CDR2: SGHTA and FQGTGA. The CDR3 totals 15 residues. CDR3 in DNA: TGTGCCAGCAGCTATCAAGCGGGGGGGCGTGAGACCCAGTACTTC. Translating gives CASSYQAGGRETQYF.

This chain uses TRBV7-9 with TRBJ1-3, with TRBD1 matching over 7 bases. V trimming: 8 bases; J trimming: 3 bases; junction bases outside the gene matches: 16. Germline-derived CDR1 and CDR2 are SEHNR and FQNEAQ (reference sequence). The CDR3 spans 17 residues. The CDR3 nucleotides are TGTGCCAGCCTCCAACCGGGACAGAAACAAATTGGAAACACCATATATTTT. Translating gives CASLQPGQKQIGNTIYF.

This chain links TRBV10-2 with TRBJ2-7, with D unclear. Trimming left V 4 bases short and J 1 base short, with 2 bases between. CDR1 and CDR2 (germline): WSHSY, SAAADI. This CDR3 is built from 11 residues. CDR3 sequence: CASSASYEQYF. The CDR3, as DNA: TGCGCCAGCAGTGCGTCCTACGAGCAGTACTTC.

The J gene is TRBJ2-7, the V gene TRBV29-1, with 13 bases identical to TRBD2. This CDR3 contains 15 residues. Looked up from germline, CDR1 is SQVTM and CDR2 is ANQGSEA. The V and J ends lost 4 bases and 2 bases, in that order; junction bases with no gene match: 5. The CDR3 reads CSVVTSGGAPYEQYF. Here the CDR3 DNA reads TGCAGCGTTGTCACTAGCGGGGGGGCACCCTACGAGCAGTACTTC.

For the CDR3, the DNA is TGCGCCAGCAGCTTGGCGCGAGGACAGAACACCGGGGAGCTGTTTTTT. It encodes CASSLARGQNTGELFF. This chain uses TRBV5-1 with TRBJ2-2, with D possibly being TRBD1 (5 bases). V lost 0 bases and J 1 base, leaving 10 bases between the germline ends. Looked up from germline, CDR1 is SGHRS and CDR2 is YFSETQ. CDR3 length: 16 residues.